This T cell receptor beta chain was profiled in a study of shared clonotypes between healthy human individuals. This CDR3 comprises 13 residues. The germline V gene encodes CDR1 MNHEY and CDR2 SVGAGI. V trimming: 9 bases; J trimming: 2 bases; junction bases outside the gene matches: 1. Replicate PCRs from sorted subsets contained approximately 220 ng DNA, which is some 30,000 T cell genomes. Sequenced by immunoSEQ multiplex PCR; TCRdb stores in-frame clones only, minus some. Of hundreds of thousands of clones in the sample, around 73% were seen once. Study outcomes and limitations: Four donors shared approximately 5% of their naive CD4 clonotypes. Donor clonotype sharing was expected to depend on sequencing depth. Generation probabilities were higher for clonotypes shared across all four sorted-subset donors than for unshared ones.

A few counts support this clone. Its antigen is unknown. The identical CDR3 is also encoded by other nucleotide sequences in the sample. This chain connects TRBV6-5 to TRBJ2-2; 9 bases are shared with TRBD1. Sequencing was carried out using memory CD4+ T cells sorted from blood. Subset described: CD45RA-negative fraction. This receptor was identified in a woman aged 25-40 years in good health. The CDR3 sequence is CASTGGNTGELFF. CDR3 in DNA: TGTGCCAGTACAGGGGGCAACACCGGGGAGCTGTTTTTT.